Shown below are 3 T cell receptor beta chains from a single sample sequenced in a study of T cells in Graves' hyperthyroidism and ophthalmopathy (dated by TCRdb to 2018 to 2020). Preparation of the library involved multiplex PCR. TCRdb records Illumina HiSeq 2000 as the sequencer. The TCR beta CDR3 regions were amplified from RNA transcripts. A first-round RT-PCR of the TCR CDR3 used the HTBI primer set with the Qiagen OneStep RT-PCR kit. TCRdb took the public reads, trimmed them with fastp at Q25, ran MiXCR for clone calling and kept in-frame beta chains. CDR3 protein sequences are deduplicated, and each keeps its most common genes and DNA. This sample is represented by around 290,000 distinct CDR3 sequences; roughly 15% of them were singletons. Around 8% of the sample goes to the ten largest clones. Sequenced material: blood. The source of these receptors is a woman in her 40s with Graves' hyperthyroidism.

V and J are TRBV6-6 and TRBJ1-4; maybe TRBD1 (6 bases). Germline V gene sequence: CDR1 MNHNY, CDR2 SVGAGI (reference sequence). Trimming removed 0 bases at V and 8 bases at J, with 19 bases between. This CDR3 comprises 17 residues. CDR3 region: CASSYSPTGRVTEKLFF. CDR3 sequence (DNA): TGTGCCAGCAGTTACTCCCCTACAGGGAGGGTAACCGAAAAACTGTTTTTT.

Ten or more counts support this clonotype. This chain connects TRBV5-8 to TRBJ2-7, with 12 bases fitting TRBD2. The germline CDR1 and CDR2 sequences are SGHTS and YDEGEE. The CDR3 has 15 amino acids. V shed 4 bases, J shed 7 bases, and the junction held 9 bases outside the gene matches. This CDR3 is CASSPRLAGAGEQYF. CDR3 coding DNA: TGTGCCAGCAGCCCTAGACTAGCGGGAGCTGGAGAGCAGTACTTC.

J is TRBJ1-5 and V is TRBV5-1; TRBD1 might be the D (6 bases). The CDR3 is made up of 17 amino acids. The V and J ends lost 0 bases and 6 bases respectively, with 19 bases between them. CDR1 is SGHRS, CDR2 YFSETQ, per germline. The chain's CDR3 is CASSLGPQGSPLQPQHF. CDR3 coding DNA: TGCGCCAGCAGCTTGGGACCTCAGGGGAGCCCCCTTCAGCCCCAGCATTTT.